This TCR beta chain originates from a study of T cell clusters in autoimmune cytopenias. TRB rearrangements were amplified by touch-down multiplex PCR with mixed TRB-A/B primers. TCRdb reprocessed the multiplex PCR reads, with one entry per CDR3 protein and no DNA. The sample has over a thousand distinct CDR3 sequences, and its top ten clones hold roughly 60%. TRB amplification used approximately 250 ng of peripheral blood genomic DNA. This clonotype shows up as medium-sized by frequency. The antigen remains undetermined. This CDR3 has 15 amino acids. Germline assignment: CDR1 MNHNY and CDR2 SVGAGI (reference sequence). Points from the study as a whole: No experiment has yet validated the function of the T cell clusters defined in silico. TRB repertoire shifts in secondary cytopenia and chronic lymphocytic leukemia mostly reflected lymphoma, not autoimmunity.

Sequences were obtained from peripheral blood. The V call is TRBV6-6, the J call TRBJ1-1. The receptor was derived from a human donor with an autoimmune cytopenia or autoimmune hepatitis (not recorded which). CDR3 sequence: CASSYSGTSNTEAFF.